This TCR beta chain is from a study of CD8 T cells in ankylosing spondylitis (TCRdb year 2017). Broadly, across the study: The study profiled T cell receptor beta repertoires in healthy donors and ankylosing spondylitis patients to find disease-linked TCR variants. The full study cohort comprised 25 or so ankylosing spondylitis patients and approximately 100 healthy donors. Peripheral blood samples were taken, and synovial fluid was additionally collected from ankylosing spondylitis patients. Broad study findings and their caveats: A TCR beta motif of 7 or 8 highly homologous amino acid variants appeared characteristic of blood from ankylosing spondylitis patients. The disease-linked clones had a CD8+ phenotype and were found at relatively low frequencies in peripheral blood. According to the report, matched synovial fluid samples from ankylosing spondylitis patients were significantly enriched for the disease-linked clones. Some of the motif variants had been reported before in the synovial fluid and blood of reactive arthritis patients, a finding that suggests common disease-initiation mechanisms.

Of note for this clonotype: Its recognized antigen is unknown. The input lacks base qualities; no much larger clone sits a single base away.

The run used an Illumina HiSeq 2500. TCR beta libraries were prepared by quantitative 5'-RACE with molecular barcodes. Turning to the authors' computational methods: To identify disease-linked TCR variants, a new computational method was used, one built on a probabilistic model of VDJ rearrangement. The raw public reads went through TCRdb reprocessing: fastp at Q25, MiXCR clone calling, in-frame beta chains kept. Each CDR3 protein gets just one entry, which takes the most common genes and DNA from the rows behind it. What appears here as the V and J calls and clone size reflects TCRdb's work, not the paper's. Counted in this sample were a few hundred thousand distinct CDR3 sequences; approximately 20% of them appeared once. The top ten clonotypes cover around 16% of the sample. Reading from cysteine to phenylalanine, the CDR3 counts 16 amino acids. The read is trimmed to its CDR3 DNA, 48 bases read in frame from base 1. For this chain, trimming is 7 bases at the V end and 2 bases at the J end, and the number of junction bases without a gene match is 10. Per the germline V gene, MDHEN is the CDR1 and SYDVKM is the CDR2.

Input material: blood, either unsorted or a sorted T cell fraction (not recorded which). This chain joins TRBV28 to TRBJ2-1; 8 bases in between match TRBD1. The receptor's source is a male donor with ankylosing spondylitis. The DNA sequence is TGTGCCAGCAATCAACAGGGGGGTGGCGCCTACAATGAGCAGTTCTTC. Its amino acids are CASNQQGGGAYNEQFF.